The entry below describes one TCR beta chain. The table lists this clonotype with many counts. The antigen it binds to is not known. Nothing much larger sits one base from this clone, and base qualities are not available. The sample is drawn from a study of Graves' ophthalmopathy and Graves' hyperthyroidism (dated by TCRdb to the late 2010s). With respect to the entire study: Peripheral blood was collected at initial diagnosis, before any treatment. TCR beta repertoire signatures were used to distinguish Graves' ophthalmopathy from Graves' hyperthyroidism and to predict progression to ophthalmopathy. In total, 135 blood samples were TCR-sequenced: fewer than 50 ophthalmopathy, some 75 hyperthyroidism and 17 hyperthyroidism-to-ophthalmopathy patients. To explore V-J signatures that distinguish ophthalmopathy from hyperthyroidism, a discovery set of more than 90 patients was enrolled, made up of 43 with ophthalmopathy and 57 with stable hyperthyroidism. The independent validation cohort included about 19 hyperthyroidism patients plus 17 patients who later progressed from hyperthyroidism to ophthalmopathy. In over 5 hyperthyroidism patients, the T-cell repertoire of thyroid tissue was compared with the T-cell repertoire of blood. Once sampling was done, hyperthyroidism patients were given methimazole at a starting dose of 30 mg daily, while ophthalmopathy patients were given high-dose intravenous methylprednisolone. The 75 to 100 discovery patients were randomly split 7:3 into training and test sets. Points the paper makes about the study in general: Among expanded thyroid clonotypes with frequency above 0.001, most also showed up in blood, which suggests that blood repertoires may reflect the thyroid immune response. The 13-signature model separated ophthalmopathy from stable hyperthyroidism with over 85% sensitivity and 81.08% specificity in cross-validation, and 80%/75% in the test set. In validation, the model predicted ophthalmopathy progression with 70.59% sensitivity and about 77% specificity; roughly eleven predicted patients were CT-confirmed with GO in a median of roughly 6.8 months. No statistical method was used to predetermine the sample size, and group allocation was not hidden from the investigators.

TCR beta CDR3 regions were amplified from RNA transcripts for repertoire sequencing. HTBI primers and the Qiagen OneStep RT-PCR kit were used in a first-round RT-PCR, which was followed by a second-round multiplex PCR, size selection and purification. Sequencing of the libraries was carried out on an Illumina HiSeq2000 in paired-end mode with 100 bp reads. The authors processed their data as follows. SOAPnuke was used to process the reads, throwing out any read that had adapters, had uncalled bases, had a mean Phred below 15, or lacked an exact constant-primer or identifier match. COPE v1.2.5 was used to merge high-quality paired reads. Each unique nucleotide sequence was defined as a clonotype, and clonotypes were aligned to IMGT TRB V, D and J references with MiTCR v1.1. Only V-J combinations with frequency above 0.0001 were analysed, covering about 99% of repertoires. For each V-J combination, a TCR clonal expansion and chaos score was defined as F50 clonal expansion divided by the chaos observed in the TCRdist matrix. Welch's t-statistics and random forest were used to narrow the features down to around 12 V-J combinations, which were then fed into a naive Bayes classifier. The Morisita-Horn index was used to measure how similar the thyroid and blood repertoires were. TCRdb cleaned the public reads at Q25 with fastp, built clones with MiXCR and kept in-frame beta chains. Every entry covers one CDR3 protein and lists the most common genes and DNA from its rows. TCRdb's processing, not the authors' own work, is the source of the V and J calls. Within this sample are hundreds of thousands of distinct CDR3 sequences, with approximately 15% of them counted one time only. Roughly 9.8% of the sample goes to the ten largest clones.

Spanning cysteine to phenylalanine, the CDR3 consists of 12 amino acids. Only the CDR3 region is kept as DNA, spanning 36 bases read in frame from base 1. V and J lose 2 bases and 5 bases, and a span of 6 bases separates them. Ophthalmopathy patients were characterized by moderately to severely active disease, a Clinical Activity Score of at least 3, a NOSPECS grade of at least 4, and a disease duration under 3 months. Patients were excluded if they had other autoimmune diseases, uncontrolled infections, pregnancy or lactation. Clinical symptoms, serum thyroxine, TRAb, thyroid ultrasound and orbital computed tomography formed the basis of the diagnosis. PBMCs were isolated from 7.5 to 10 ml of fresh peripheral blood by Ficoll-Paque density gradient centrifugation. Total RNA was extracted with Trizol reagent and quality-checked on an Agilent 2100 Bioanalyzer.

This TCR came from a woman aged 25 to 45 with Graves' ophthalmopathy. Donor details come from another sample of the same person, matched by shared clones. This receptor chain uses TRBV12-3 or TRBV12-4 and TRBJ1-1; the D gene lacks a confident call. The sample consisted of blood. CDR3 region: CASSLWDTEAFF. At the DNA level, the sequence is TGTGCCAGCAGTTTATGGGATACTGAAGCTTTCTTT.